These T cell receptor beta chains were read from a single sample in a study of shared clonotypes between healthy human individuals. The repertoire was sequenced with immunoSEQ multiplex PCR; TCRdb's copy has only in-frame clones and lacks some. The data contain millions of clones, approximately 93% of them singletons. Sample: naive CD4+ T cells from PBMCs. These receptors came from a man younger than 35 in good health. Some clones in this sample may be carry-over from other donors' samples. Each CDR3 is given with its conserved first and last residue. D genes are given only for firm matches. Only some rows state a clone size, as once, few, many or a class for expanded clones.

V: TRBV6-6
D: .
J: TRBJ2-2
size: .
CDR3: CASVFRGTGELFF
DNA: TGTGCCAGCGTATTCAGGGGTACCGGGGAGCTGTTTTTT

V: TRBV5-6
D: .
J: TRBJ1-1
size: .
CDR3: CASSRLTALEAFF
DNA: TGTGCCAGCAGCCGACTGACAGCCCTGGAAGCTTTCTTT

V: TRBV14
D: .
J: TRBJ2-7
size: .
CDR3: CASSQDSLGSLEYF
DNA: TGTGCCAGCAGCCAAGACAGCCTTGGATCGTTGGAGTACTTC

V: TRBV28
D: .
J: TRBJ2-7
size: .
CDR3: CASRKQVSSYEQYF
DNA: TGTGCCAGCAGGAAGCAGGTTTCCTCCTACGAGCAGTACTTC

V: TRBV30
D: TRBD2
J: TRBJ2-1
size: .
CDR3: CASVGGSYNEQFF
DNA: TGTGCTTCGGTGGGAGGGTCCTACAATGAGCAGTTCTTC

V: TRBV6-5
D: .
J: TRBJ1-2
size: .
CDR3: CASSYDGTNGYTF
DNA: TGTGCCAGCAGTTACGATGGGACAAATGGCTACACCTTC

V: TRBV27
D: .
J: TRBJ2-7
size: .
CDR3: CASSSRTSSYEQYF
DNA: TGTGCCAGCAGTTCCCGAACTAGTTCCTACGAGCAGTACTTC

V: TRBV7-9
D: TRBD1
J: TRBJ2-2
size: .
CDR3: CASRHKGQPNTGELFF
DNA: TGTGCCAGCAGACATAAGGGACAGCCAAACACCGGGGAGCTGTTTTTT

V: TRBV6-1
D: TRBD2
J: TRBJ2-5
size: .
CDR3: CASSGTSGKTQYF
DNA: TGTGCCAGCAGTGGGACTAGCGGGAAGACCCAGTACTTC

V: TRBV5-1
D: .
J: TRBJ2-1
size: .
CDR3: CASNQETHNEQFF
DNA: TGCGCCAGTAACCAGGAGACACACAATGAGCAGTTCTTC

V: TRBV6-1
D: .
J: TRBJ2-7
size: .
CDR3: CASSEAPGAYEQYF
DNA: TGTGCCAGCAGTGAAGCGCCAGGGGCCTACGAGCAGTACTTC

V: TRBV10-2
D: TRBD1
J: TRBJ1-3
size: .
CDR3: CASSESPGGDGNTIYF
DNA: TGCGCCAGCAGTGAGTCACCAGGGGGCGATGGAAACACCATATATTTT

V: TRBV6-6
D: .
J: TRBJ2-7
size: .
CDR3: CASSIRPGSIYEQYF
DNA: TGTGCCAGCAGCATTCGTCCCGGGAGTATCTACGAGCAGTACTTC

V: TRBV5-1
D: TRBD1
J: TRBJ1-3
size: .
CDR3: CASSLAPGTGLGTIYF
DNA: TGCGCCAGCAGCTTGGCCCCGGGGACAGGGTTAGGCACCATATATTTT

V: TRBV28
D: TRBD1
J: TRBJ2-5
size: .
CDR3: CASSSTGTAQETQYF
DNA: TGTGCCAGCAGTTCGACCGGGACAGCCCAAGAGACCCAGTACTTC

V: TRBV4-2
D: .
J: TRBJ1-3
size: .
CDR3: CASSQDPSGDTIYF
DNA: TGTGCCAGCAGCCAAGATCCTTCTGGGGACACCATATATTTT

V: TRBV7-2
D: .
J: TRBJ1-2
size: .
CDR3: CASSLAGTANYGYTF
DNA: TGTGCCAGCAGCTTAGCCGGGACGGCTAACTATGGCTACACCTTC

V: TRBV5-6
D: .
J: TRBJ1-2
size: once
CDR3: CASSRDSYGYTF
DNA: TGTGCCAGCAGCCGGGACTCCTATGGCTACACCTTC

V: TRBV5-1
D: TRBD1
J: TRBJ1-1
size: .
CDR3: CASRGGDSLNTEAFF
DNA: TGCGCCAGCAGAGGGGGGGACAGCTTGAACACTGAAGCTTTCTTT

V: TRBV15
D: .
J: TRBJ1-3
size: once
CDR3: CATSRGDTSSGNTIYF
DNA: TGTGCCACCAGCAGGGGTGACACGAGCTCTGGAAACACCATATATTTT

V: TRBV19
D: TRBD1
J: TRBJ2-2
size: .
CDR3: CASSMVTGVRNTGELFF
DNA: TGTGCCAGTAGTATGGTGACAGGGGTACGGAACACCGGGGAGCTGTTTTTT

V: TRBV19
D: .
J: TRBJ2-1
size: .
CDR3: CASGDSVGQGRNNEQFF
DNA: TGTGCCAGTGGAGATTCAGTCGGGCAGGGGCGTAACAATGAGCAGTTCTTC

V: TRBV30
D: .
J: TRBJ2-1
size: .
CDR3: CAWGTAGYYNEQFF
DNA: TGTGCCTGGGGGACGGCGGGATACTACAATGAGCAGTTCTTC

V: TRBV6-1
D: TRBD2
J: TRBJ2-1
size: .
CDR3: CASSSLAGAGNEQFF
DNA: TGTGCCAGCAGTTCACTAGCGGGAGCGGGGAATGAGCAGTTCTTC

V: TRBV30
D: TRBD1
J: TRBJ1-4
size: once
CDR3: CAWSRDRWRNEKLFF
DNA: TGTGCCTGGAGTAGGGACAGATGGCGCAATGAAAAACTGTTTTTT

V: TRBV7-2
D: .
J: TRBJ1-6
size: .
CDR3: CASSVEANSPLHF
DNA: TGTGCCAGCAGTGTCGAGGCTAATTCACCCCTCCACTTT

V: TRBV9
D: TRBD2
J: TRBJ2-2
size: once
CDR3: CASSVVAGGPPGELFF
DNA: TGTGCCAGCAGCGTAGTTGCGGGAGGGCCCCCCGGGGAGCTGTTTTTT

V: TRBV4-2
D: .
J: TRBJ1-1
size: .
CDR3: CASSLPRVVTEAFF
DNA: TGTGCCAGCAGCCTACCCAGGGTTGTCACTGAAGCTTTCTTT

V: TRBV5-4
D: TRBD1
J: TRBJ2-5
size: .
CDR3: CASSWGQGQETQYF
DNA: TGTGCCAGCAGCTGGGGACAGGGACAAGAGACCCAGTACTTC

V: TRBV7-3
D: .
J: TRBJ2-3
size: once
CDR3: CASSLGVWADTQYF
DNA: TGTGCCAGCAGCTTGGGGGTTTGGGCAGATACGCAGTATTTT

V: TRBV29-1
D: .
J: TRBJ2-5
size: few
CDR3: CSVAGETQYF
DNA: TGCAGCGTTGCCGGGGAGACCCAGTACTTC

V: TRBV5-1
D: TRBD2
J: TRBJ2-3
size: .
CDR3: CASSLGGLAGDWDTQYF
DNA: TGCGCCAGCAGCTTGGGTGGACTAGCGGGAGATTGGGATACGCAGTATTTT

V: TRBV5-1
D: .
J: TRBJ1-1
size: .
CDR3: CASSLVPGHTEAFF
DNA: TGCGCCAGCAGCTTGGTGCCAGGGCACACTGAAGCTTTCTTT

V: TRBV12-1
D: .
J: TRBJ2-7
size: .
CDR3: CASSFCEAGEEQYF
DNA: TGTGCCAGCAGCTTTTGCGAAGCGGGAGAAGAGCAGTACTTC

V: TRBV7-6
D: TRBD2
J: TRBJ2-1
size: .
CDR3: CASSAGTSGSYNEQFF
DNA: TGTGCCAGCAGCGCCGGGACTAGCGGGAGTTACAATGAGCAGTTCTTC

V: TRBV5-1
D: .
J: TRBJ2-1
size: once
CDR3: CASSLLGGSYNEQFF
DNA: TGCGCCAGCAGCTTGCTTGGGGGTTCCTACAATGAGCAGTTCTTC

V: TRBV28
D: TRBD1
J: TRBJ1-1
size: .
CDR3: CASSWGQGALGSEAFF
DNA: TGTGCCAGCAGCTGGGGACAGGGGGCTCTGGGCTCTGAAGCTTTCTTT

V: TRBV29-1
D: TRBD1
J: TRBJ1-1
size: .
CDR3: CSAQQGTRNTEAFF
DNA: TGCAGCGCACAACAGGGGACACGGAACACTGAAGCTTTCTTT

V: TRBV7-2
D: .
J: TRBJ1-2
size: .
CDR3: CASSLLGLYGYTF
DNA: TGTGCCAGCAGCCTACTTGGGCTTTATGGCTACACCTTC

V: TRBV14
D: .
J: TRBJ1-2
size: .
CDR3: CASSQGQANYGYTF
DNA: TGTGCCAGCAGCCAGGGTCAAGCTAACTATGGCTACACCTTC

V: TRBV27
D: .
J: TRBJ1-1
size: once
CDR3: CASSSTGRNTEAFF
DNA: TGTGCCAGCAGCTCTACCGGACGGAACACTGAAGCTTTCTTT

V: TRBV7-6
D: TRBD2
J: TRBJ2-7
size: .
CDR3: CASSLAGLAGAREQYF
DNA: TGTGCCAGCAGCTTAGCAGGTCTAGCGGGAGCTCGGGAGCAGTACTTC

V: TRBV6-5
D: .
J: TRBJ1-2
size: once
CDR3: CASSYSRATGYTF
DNA: TGTGCCAGCAGTTACTCAAGGGCGACTGGCTACACCTTC

V: TRBV2
D: TRBD2
J: TRBJ2-7
size: .
CDR3: CASRLAGGPYEQYF
DNA: TGTGCCAGCAGACTAGCGGGAGGGCCTTACGAGCAGTACTTC

V: TRBV2
D: .
J: TRBJ1-4
size: few
CDR3: CASSARLRRGEKLFF
DNA: TGTGCCAGCAGTGCGAGACTCCGGCGGGGAGAAAAACTGTTTTTT

V: TRBV7-8
D: .
J: TRBJ2-7
size: .
CDR3: CASSSSRTRPYEQYF
DNA: TGTGCCAGCAGCTCCTCTCGAACTAGGCCCTACGAGCAGTACTTC

V: TRBV28
D: .
J: TRBJ2-7
size: .
CDR3: CASTTWGSAYEQYF
DNA: TGTGCCAGCACTACCTGGGGCTCCGCCTACGAGCAGTACTTC

V: TRBV25-1
D: .
J: TRBJ1-6
size: once
CDR3: CASSDAKASSYNSPLHF
DNA: TGTGCCAGCAGTGACGCCAAGGCTAGCTCCTATAATTCACCCCTCCACTTT

V: TRBV18
D: .
J: TRBJ2-1
size: .
CDR3: CASSPKPESGGRVGWDEQFF
DNA: TGTGCCAGCTCACCAAAGCCGGAGTCGGGGGGCCGCGTGGGTTGGGATGAGCAGTTCTTC

V: TRBV15
D: .
J: TRBJ1-3
size: .
CDR3: CATSRSSASGNTIYF
DNA: TGTGCCACCAGCAGATCCAGCGCCTCTGGAAACACCATATATTTT

V: TRBV7-3
D: .
J: TRBJ2-1
size: .
CDR3: CASSPGQSSEQFF
DNA: TGTGCCAGCAGCCCCGGACAATCTAGTGAGCAGTTCTTC